A single sample is the source of the 32 T cell receptor beta chains below, sequenced in a study of shared clonotypes between healthy human individuals. TCRdb keeps only in-frame clones here, not all; method: immunoSEQ multiplex PCR. Of around 1,000,000 clones listed, approximately 80% were seen once; the top ten hold more than 0.85%. The sequencing sample was made of memory CD4+ T cells from PBMCs. Subset meaning: CD45RA-negative fraction. The receptors were sampled from a man between 18 and 29 years old in good health. Some clones in this sample may be carry-over from other donors' samples.

This clone is a singleton in its sample. The V and J genes are TRBV9 and TRBJ2-1, with 8 bases aligning to TRBD2. CDR3 length equals 18 residues. With 0 bases clipped from V and 6 bases from J, the junction kept 14 bases outside the gene matches. Germline loops: CDR1 SGDLS, CDR2 YYNGEE. This chain's CDR3 is CASSVGGRTGRAINEQFF. In nucleotides, the CDR3 is TGTGCCAGCAGCGTAGGTGGGCGGACCGGGAGGGCTATCAATGAGCAGTTCTTC.

Here the CDR3 DNA reads TGCGCCAGCAGGGCAACCGGGACAGGGTCCCACGAGCAGTACTTC. Translated, it gives CASRATGTGSHEQYF. This rearrangement joins TRBV10-2 to TRBJ2-7, with 9 bases identical to TRBD1. Germline V gene sequence: CDR1 WSHSY, CDR2 SAAADI. V gave up 6 bases and J gave up 5 bases; unmatched junction bases: 11. The CDR3 runs 15 residues.

Of note for this clone: Other DNA sequences in this sample translate to the same CDR3. This chain links TRBV7-9 with TRBJ1-1, with D tentatively TRBD1 (5 bases). Germline V lookup: CDR1 SEHNR, CDR2 FQNEAQ (reference sequence). The length of the CDR3 is 13 residues. The V gene lost 3 bases and the J gene lost 2 bases, with 7 bases spanning the gap. This CDR3 is CASSFQGNTEAFF. DNA for the CDR3: TGTGCCAGCAGCTTCCAGGGAAACACTGAAGCTTTCTTT. Combining the CDR3 with reference TRBV7-9 and TRBJ1-1 gives the whole variable domain DTGVSQNPRHKITKRGQNVTFRCDPISEHNRLYWYRQTLGQGPEFLTYFQNEAQLEKSRLLSDRFSAERPKGSFSTLEIQRTEQGDSAMYLCASSFQGNTEAFFGQGTRLTVV.

V usage is TRBV7-9 and J usage is TRBJ2-7; possible D gene TRBD1, 6 bases. The CDR3 is made up of 15 amino acids. V gave up 6 bases and J gave up 2 bases, with 17 bases separating them. The V gene's germline CDR1 is SEHNR and CDR2 FQNEAQ (reference sequence). CDR3 sequence reads: CASSHRTVPAYEQYF. The CDR3 nucleotides are TGTGCCAGCAGTCATCGGACAGTTCCTGCCTACGAGCAGTACTTC.

Worth noting for this clone: This may stem from a read error, because a much larger clone lies one nucleotide away. This chain links TRBV28 with TRBJ2-6, with D perhaps TRBD2 (5 bases). The germline V gene has CDR1 MDHEN and CDR2 SYDVKM. The CDR3 covers 16 residues. Deletions cut 2 bases from V and 0 bases from J, with 8 bases between. CDR3 protein: CASSLVGSSGANVLTF. Written as DNA, the CDR3 is TGTGCCAGCAGTTTAGTGGGGAGCTCTGGGGCCAACGTCCTGACTTTC.

V is TRBV28 and J is TRBJ2-7; 10 nucleotides match TRBD2. J gave up 4 bases and V 4 bases, and 10 bases lay outside the gene matches. Germline loops: CDR1 MDHEN, CDR2 SYDVKM. This CDR3 has 16 residues. The CDR3 DNA reads TGTGCCAGCAGTTCTCAGGCTAGCGGGAGAAGGTACGAGCAGTACTTC. This encodes CASSSQASGRRYEQYF.

The chain employs TRBV10-1 and TRBJ2-7; 13 nucleotides match TRBD2. This CDR3 spans 18 amino acids. Germline CDR1 and CDR2: WNHNN and SYGVQD (reference sequence). V was clipped by 6 bases and J by 3 bases; unmatched bases: 14. CDR3 residues: CASSPVPGLAGSVYEQYF. The CDR3 DNA reads TGCGCCAGCAGCCCCGTTCCGGGACTAGCGGGGAGCGTCTACGAGCAGTACTTC.

The chain is built from TRBV18 and TRBJ1-4, with unresolved D. This CDR3 contains 14 residues. CDR1 is KGHSH and CDR2 is LQKENI in the germline V gene. Trimming cost V 1 base and J 7 bases, with 10 bases left between them. The CDR3 bases are TGTGCCAGCTCACCACGGACTCTGGGTGAAAAACTGTTTTTT. Protein product: CASSPRTLGEKLFF.

The rearrangement uses TRBV6-1 and TRBJ2-2, with 9 bases lining up with TRBD2. CDR1 MNHNS and CDR2 SASEGT come from the germline V gene. Unmatched junction bases numbered 7, after V lost 7 bases and J lost 4 bases. This CDR3 has 15 residues. CDR3 sequence (DNA): TGTGCCAGCATCTTTAGCGGGAGTAGCACCGGGGAGCTGTTTTTT. Its protein is CASIFSGSSTGELFF.

This chain links TRBV5-4 with TRBJ2-5; D gene unclear. From germline, CDR1 is SGHNT and CDR2 YYREEE (reference sequence). This CDR3 spans 13 amino acids. V dropped 1 base and J dropped 5 bases, with 9 bases sitting between them. The CDR3 sequence is CASSLQVGETQYF. The CDR3, as DNA: TGTGCCAGCAGCTTGCAGGTCGGGGAGACCCAGTACTTC.

This chain joins TRBV2 and TRBJ2-5; D might be TRBD2 (6 bases). Trimming shortened V by 3 bases and J by 1 base, and 9 bases separated the two germline ends. The CDR3 is 14 residues long. CDR1 and CDR2 (germline): SNHLY, FYNNEI. DNA of the CDR3: TGTGCCAGCAGTGAGAGTAGCGGCCAAGAGACCCAGTACTTC. Amino acids: CASSESSGQETQYF.

This clone appeared a few times. This chain links TRBV29-1 with TRBJ2-7; a weak D match, TRBD1 (6 bases). Germline lookup yields CDR1 SQVTM and CDR2 ANQGSEA. Trimming removed 6 bases from V and 0 bases from J, with 15 bases in between. The CDR3 is made up of 14 amino acids. CDR3 in amino acids: CSVQGLSSSYEQYF. In DNA, the CDR3 is TGCAGCGTCCAGGGGCTCTCGAGCTCCTACGAGCAGTACTTC.

The chain carries TRBV11-3 and TRBJ2-7; D ambiguous. V was shortened by 3 bases and J by 7 bases, with 7 bases between the two germline ends. The CDR3 covers 11 residues. The V gene's germline CDR1 is SGHNT and CDR2 YENEEA. The CDR3 DNA reads TGTGCCAGCAGCTTGGACGGGGAGCAGTACTTC. Translated: CASSLDGEQYF.

The chain is built from TRBV25-1 and TRBJ1-1; 9 nucleotides agree with TRBD1. CDR3 length: 14 amino acids. V shed 6 bases and J 1 base; nucleotides not matched to a gene: 3. CDR1 and CDR2 (germline): MGHDK, SYGVNS. The CDR3 reads CASRKTGGNTEAFF. CDR3 sequence (DNA): TGTGCCAGCAGAAAGACAGGGGGGAACACTGAAGCTTTCTTT.

The genes are TRBV10-2 and TRBJ2-4; 7 bases match TRBD1. CDR1 and CDR2 from the germline V gene are WSHSY and SAAADI. CDR3 length: 15 residues. Losses at the gene ends were 4 bases for V and 3 bases for J; bases not matched to a gene: 6. The CDR3 nucleotides are TGCGCCAGCAGTGGGGCCGGACAGGACAAAAACATTCAGTACTTC. The encoded protein is CASSGAGQDKNIQYF.

The rearrangement joins TRBV28 to TRBJ2-5; TRBD1 is a possible D gene (6 bases). From germline, CDR1 is MDHEN and CDR2 SYDVKM. The CDR3 covers 14 residues. With 3 bases removed from V and 2 bases from J, the gap between germline ends came to 10 bases. Here the CDR3 reads CASSLVRGQETQYF. The CDR3 region has the DNA TGTGCCAGCAGTTTGGTCAGGGGACAAGAGACCCAGTACTTC.

The chain carries TRBV11-1 and TRBJ2-1; 9 nucleotides line up with TRBD2. The V and J ends lost 3 bases and 5 bases, in that order; junction bases with no gene match: 5. Germline V gene lookup returns CDR1 SGHAT and CDR2 FQDESV (reference sequence). The CDR3 loop spans 15 amino acids. The CDR3 here is CASSFVAGGNNEQFF. In nucleotides, the CDR3 is TGTGCCAGCAGCTTCGTGGCGGGAGGGAACAATGAGCAGTTCTTC.

The chain couples TRBV28 to TRBJ2-7; maybe TRBD2 (6 bases). This CDR3 is 12 amino acids long. CDR1 and CDR2 (germline): MDHEN, SYDVKM. Trimming shortened V by 10 bases and J by 2 bases, and 12 bases separated the two germline ends. For the CDR3, the DNA is TGTGCCACCGGGACTCCACCCTACGAGCAGTACTTC. Translation gives CATGTPPYEQYF.

The CDR3 bases are TGTGCCACCAGCAGCGGGGGGGGAGATACGCAGTATTTT. Translation: CATSSGGGDTQYF. V is TRBV15 and J is TRBJ2-3; 8 nucleotides agree with TRBD2. Germline V CDR1 and CDR2: LNHNV, YYDKDF (reference sequence). J gave up 5 bases and V 3 bases, and 1 base lay outside the gene matches. This CDR3 spans 13 amino acids.

The genes are TRBV29-1 and TRBJ2-7, with D hard to call. The CDR3 is 9 residues long. Between the trimmed V and J ends, which lost 8 bases and 3 bases, there was a span of 5 bases. CDR1 and CDR2 from the germline V gene are SQVTM and ANQGSEA. The DNA of the CDR3 is TGCAGCCCCAGCTACGAGCAGTACTTC. Translation gives CSPSYEQYF.

The chain couples TRBV5-1 to TRBJ1-6, with 8 bases fitting TRBD1. The CDR3 covers 15 residues. Germline CDR1 and CDR2: SGHRS and YFSETQ. After removal of 0 bases from V and 7 bases from J, the junction contained 3 bases not matched to a gene. The CDR3 is CASSLGDRGNSPLHF. The DNA of the CDR3 is TGCGCCAGCAGCTTGGGCGACAGGGGAAATTCACCCCTCCACTTT.

This chain uses TRBV18 with TRBJ2-7, with TRBD1 matching over 11 bases. V dropped 4 bases and J dropped 4; count of bases not matched to a gene: 6. This CDR3 spans 15 amino acids. Germline assignment: CDR1 KGHSH and CDR2 LQKENI. The CDR3 coding sequence is TGTGCCAGCTCACTAGGGACAGGGGGATGGTACGAGCAGTACTTC. Protein product: CASSLGTGGWYEQYF.

V is TRBV15 and J is TRBJ2-1, with D unresolved. From germline, CDR1 is LNHNV and CDR2 YYDKDF (reference sequence). V was pared by 5 bases and J by 1 base, with 15 bases between. CDR3 size: 16 residues. The CDR3 reads CATSWGLSGSYNEQFF. CDR3 DNA sequence: TGTGCCACCAGCTGGGGTTTGTCGGGTTCCTACAATGAGCAGTTCTTC.

V gene TRBV2 combines with J gene TRBJ2-3; D gene unclear. The CDR3 is made up of 15 amino acids. Germline loops: CDR1 SNHLY, CDR2 FYNNEI. V shed 4 bases and J shed 6 bases, with 17 bases lying between them. Here the CDR3 reads CASSVLLVSADTQYF. The CDR3 nucleotides read TGTGCCAGCAGTGTACTGCTGGTTTCCGCCGATACGCAGTATTTT.

The rearrangement uses TRBV25-1 and TRBJ2-7, with 9 nucleotides matching TRBD1. Germline V gives CDR1 MGHDK, CDR2 SYGVNS. V gave up 7 bases and J gave up 9 bases; unmatched junction bases: 16. The CDR3 is made up of 15 amino acids. The CDR3 sequence is CASTGWGQGLGGQYF. The CDR3 DNA is TGTGCCAGCACCGGATGGGGACAGGGACTTGGAGGGCAGTACTTC.

In this sample, this clone turned up a few times. The V call is TRBV7-9, the J call TRBJ2-7; perhaps TRBD1 as D (5 bases). CDR1 and CDR2 from the germline V gene are SEHNR and FQNEAQ (reference sequence). Trimming shortened V by 3 bases and J by 2 bases, and 11 bases separated the two germline ends. The CDR3 has 14 residues. CDR3 residues: CASSFSQGAYEQYF. As DNA, the CDR3 is TGTGCCAGCAGCTTCTCCCAGGGCGCCTACGAGCAGTACTTC.

This clone showed up just once. The chain uses TRBV11-3 and TRBJ2-2; the D gene is possibly TRBD2 (6 bases). Germline CDR1 SGHNT, CDR2 YENEEA. V was clipped by 6 bases and J by 5 bases, with 13 bases between them. The CDR3 consists of 14 residues. The CDR3 DNA reads TGTGCCAGCAGTACCGGAGGGCCGACCGGGGAGCTGTTTTTT. Translated: CASSTGGPTGELFF. The full variable domain, its missing parts supplied by reference TRBV11-3 and TRBJ2-2, is EAGVVQSPRYKIIEKKQPVAFWCNPISGHNTLYWYLQNLGQGPELLIRYENEEAVDDSQLPKDRFSAERLKGVDSTLKIQPAELGDSAVYLCASSTGGPTGELFFGEGSRLTVL.

The chain is built from TRBV2 and TRBJ2-1; TRBD2 matches at 12 bases. The CDR3 length is 15 residues. Germline V lookup: CDR1 SNHLY, CDR2 FYNNEI. V lost 7 bases, J lost 4 bases, and 5 bases stayed unmatched. The CDR3 DNA reads as TGTGCCAGCAAGGGGACTAGCGGGTCTTACAATGAGCAGTTCTTC. This codes for CASKGTSGSYNEQFF.

The chain joins TRBV9 to TRBJ1-3; no reliable D call. Trimming stripped 5 bases from V and 3 bases from J, with 3 bases between. Germline loops: CDR1 SGDLS, CDR2 YYNGEE. CDR3 length: 11 amino acids. CDR3 coding DNA: TGTGCCAGCAGAAATGGAAACACCATATATTTT. It specifies CASRNGNTIYF. Full variable domain (remainder filled in from reference TRBV9 and TRBJ1-3): DSGVTQTPKHLITATGQRVTLRCSPRSGDLSVYWYQQSLDQGLQFLIQYYNGEERAKGNILERFSAQQFPDLHSELNLSSLELGDSALYFCASRNGNTIYFGEGSWLTVV.

The chain employs TRBV5-5 and TRBJ1-5, with D possibly being TRBD1 (5 bases). CDR1 SGHKS and CDR2 YYEKEE come from the germline V gene (reference sequence). CDR3 length equals 13 residues. V gave up 4 bases and J gave up 6 bases, with 11 bases separating them. This CDR3 is CASSPIGGQPQHF. CDR3 DNA: TGTGCCAGCAGCCCAATCGGGGGTCAGCCCCAGCATTTT.

This clone showed up just once. A much more abundant neighbour one base away suggests this may be a read error. In the same sample, other DNA sequences code for this CDR3. The V gene is TRBV18, the J gene TRBJ2-2; 7 nucleotides agree with TRBD1. The CDR3 has 15 residues. Per germline, CDR1 KGHSH and CDR2 LQKENI. V shed 6 bases and J 1 base; nucleotides not matched to a gene: 5. The CDR3, as DNA: TGTGCCAGCTCGCAGGGACAGAAGAACACCGGGGAGCTGTTTTTT. Amino acid sequence: CASSQGQKNTGELFF.

This clone occurred a few times. The rearrangement links TRBV18 to TRBJ1-2; D is unresolved. Germline CDR1 KGHSH, CDR2 LQKENI. This CDR3 spans 11 amino acids. Trimming removed 8 bases from V and 4 bases from J, with 8 bases in between. For the CDR3, the DNA is TGTGCCAGCGCAGGCTTCTATGGCTACACCTTC. Translated, it gives CASAGFYGYTF.